A single T cell receptor beta chain is shown here with its context. Antigen: not known. Sequencing used immunoSEQ multiplex PCR; TCRdb keeps in-frame clones, though not all of them. This table has just over 35,000 clones, 71% appearing once. The data derive from a study of cytotoxic CD8 clonotypes in ibrutinib-treated CLL. Study details: The response samples were taken once patients had been treated for a median of approximately 13 months, range 6 to 36. The study recorded mean values of approximately 260,000 productive templates and 100,000 or so productive rearrangements per sample.

General study points: Clonality went up at ibrutinib response and then declined back toward baseline at progression. Public clonotypes were uncommon and contracted or stayed stable on treatment.

The TCR was taken from a human donor with chronic lymphocytic leukemia. Specimen: PBMCs, collected at disease progression, from a patient treated with ibrutinib.

The CDR3 DNA sequence: TGCGCCAGCAGCTTTTATCTGGCTGGCTATGGCTACACCTTC. The encoded protein is CASSFYLAGYGYTF. The rearrangement uses TRBV5-1 and TRBJ1-2, with unresolved D. Per germline, CDR1 SGHRS and CDR2 YFSETQ. Trimming pared 2 bases from V and 4 bases from J, leaving 12 bases between. The CDR3 has 14 amino acids. The full variable domain, completed using reference TRBV5-1 and TRBJ1-2, is KAGVTQTPRYLIKTRGQQVTLSCSPISGHRSVSWYQQTPGQGLQFLFEYFSETQRNKGNFPGRFSGRQFSNSRSEMNVSTLELGDSALYLCASSFYLAGYGYTFGSGTRLTVV.